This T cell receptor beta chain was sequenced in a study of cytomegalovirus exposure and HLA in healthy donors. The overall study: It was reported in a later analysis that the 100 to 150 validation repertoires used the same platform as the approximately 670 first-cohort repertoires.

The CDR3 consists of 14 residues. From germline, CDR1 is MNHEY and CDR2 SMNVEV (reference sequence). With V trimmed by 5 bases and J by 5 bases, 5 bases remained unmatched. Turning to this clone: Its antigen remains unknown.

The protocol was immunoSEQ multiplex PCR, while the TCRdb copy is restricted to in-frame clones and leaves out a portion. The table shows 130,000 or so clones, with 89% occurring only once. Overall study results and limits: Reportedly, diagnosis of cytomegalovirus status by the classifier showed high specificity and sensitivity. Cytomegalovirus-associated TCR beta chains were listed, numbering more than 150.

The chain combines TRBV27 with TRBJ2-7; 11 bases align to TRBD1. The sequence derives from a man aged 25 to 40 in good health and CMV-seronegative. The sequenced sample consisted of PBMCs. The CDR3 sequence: CASSMGTGGNEQYF. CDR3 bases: TGTGCCAGCAGTATGGGGACAGGGGGGAACGAGCAGTACTTC.